The 18 T cell receptor beta chains below come from one sample, sequenced in a study of identifying expanded T cells in peripheral blood. Clones were read by immunoSEQ multiplex PCR, and TCRdb kept only the in-frame ones, dropping some. The data hold more than 85,000 clones, with roughly 90% observed a single time. Sequencing used blood. These receptor sequences come from a person between 18 and 75 years old in good health.

The rearrangement joins TRBV18 to TRBJ1-2; no firm D call. This CDR3 is built from 14 residues. V was clipped by 2 bases and J by 4 bases, with 11 bases between them. Germline CDR1 reads KGHSH; CDR2 reads LQKENI. The CDR3 DNA reads as TGTGCCAGCTCACCAGGACCGGAGGTCTATGGCTACACCTTC. Translation gives CASSPGPEVYGYTF.

The gene calls are TRBV11-1 and TRBJ2-1, with 10 positions matching TRBD2. The CDR3 has 16 residues. The junction had 8 bases not matched to a gene; V was cut back by 5 bases and J by 4 bases. The V gene's germline CDR1 is SGHAT and CDR2 FQDESV (reference sequence). The DNA for the CDR3 is TGTGCCAGCAGCCTACTTAGCGGGGGGATTTACAATGAGCAGTTCTTC. Translated, it gives CASSLLSGGIYNEQFF.

The chain joins TRBV5-1 to TRBJ2-1, with TRBD1 identical over 9 bases. The CDR3 sequence is 18 residues long. J lost 3 bases, V lost 0 bases, and 10 bases had no gene match. The germline gives CDR1 SGHRS, CDR2 YFSETQ. CDR3 amino acids: CASSLEGQGPYYYNEQFF. The CDR3 nucleotides are TGCGCCAGCAGCTTGGAAGGACAGGGGCCTTATTACTACAATGAGCAGTTCTTC.

The rearrangement uses TRBV7-2 and TRBJ2-3; no clear D gene. This CDR3 is built from 14 residues. Germline loops: CDR1 SGHTA, CDR2 FQGNSA. The ends were cut back, 2 bases at V and 0 bases at J, with 6 bases in the middle. The CDR3 loop is CASSLSPSTDTQYF. The CDR3 nucleotides read TGTGCCAGCAGCTTATCACCTAGCACAGATACGCAGTATTTT.

The chain uses TRBV11-2 and TRBJ1-2, with 7 bases identical to TRBD1. From germline, CDR1 is SGHAT and CDR2 FQNNGV. The CDR3 extends over 14 amino acids. V lost 1 base and J lost 4; bases outside the gene matches: 3. CDR3 region: CASSLGTGAYGYTF. The CDR3 DNA reads as TGTGCCAGCAGCTTAGGCACAGGGGCCTATGGCTACACCTTC.

The chain links TRBV7-6 to TRBJ1-3, with a possible D match to TRBD1 (5 bases). Germline V lookup: CDR1 SGHVS, CDR2 FNYEAQ. This CDR3 spans 16 amino acids. The V and J ends lost 1 base and 2 bases respectively, with 12 bases between them. The CDR3 reads CASSLEGRVAGNTIYF. The CDR3 nucleotides read TGTGCCAGCAGCTTAGAAGGCAGGGTAGCTGGAAACACCATATATTTT.

V and J are TRBV25-1 and TRBJ2-1, with D possibly matching TRBD2 (6 bases). The germline V and J ends were trimmed by 3 bases and 2 bases, with 11 bases remaining between them. The CDR3 covers 15 residues. Germline CDR1 is MGHDK and CDR2 is SYGVNS. In DNA form, the CDR3 reads TGTGCCAGCAGTGATTTCACTAGCACCTACAATGAGCAGTTCTTC. Protein sequence: CASSDFTSTYNEQFF.

This clone turned up a few times. V gene TRBV6-5 combines with J gene TRBJ2-3; 7 bases are a match to TRBD2. V was clipped by 5 bases and J by 2 bases; unmatched bases: 7. The length of the CDR3 is 15 residues. The V gene's germline CDR1 is MNHEY and CDR2 SVGAGI. CDR3 amino acids: CASSPLAEPTDTQYF. The DNA for the CDR3 is TGTGCCAGCAGTCCCCTAGCGGAGCCCACAGATACGCAGTATTTT.

The genes are TRBV27 and TRBJ2-3; D remains unclear. This CDR3 is 14 amino acids long. Trimming pared 3 bases from V and 2 bases from J, leaving 9 bases between. The germline V gene has CDR1 MNHEY and CDR2 SMNVEV (reference sequence). Here the CDR3 DNA reads TGTGCCAGCAGTTTGCAACCCACCACAGATACGCAGTATTTT. Its protein product is CASSLQPTTDTQYF.

Only one count was recorded for this clone. The chain employs TRBV6-5 and TRBJ2-1; D not certain. Looked up from germline, CDR1 is MNHEY and CDR2 is SVGAGI. This CDR3 spans 15 amino acids. Trimming took 0 bases from V and 9 from J, leaving 15 bases between them. The CDR3 loop reads CASSYSNAGDGEQFF. Here the CDR3 DNA reads TGTGCCAGCAGTTACTCGAATGCTGGGGATGGTGAGCAGTTCTTC.

On this clone: Other DNA variants within this sample encode the same CDR3. DNA for the CDR3: TGTGCCAGCAGTTACTCCGGGGGTTCTGGGGCCAACGTCCTGACTTTC. As protein: CASSYSGGSGANVLTF. V usage is TRBV6-5 and J usage is TRBJ2-6; weak D call: TRBD2 (6 bases). V lost 0 bases to trimming and J lost 1 base, with 7 bases between them. CDR1 and CDR2 from the germline V gene are MNHEY and SVGAGI. This CDR3 is 16 amino acids long.

The chain has TRBV7-3 and TRBJ2-1, with unresolved D. CDR1 and CDR2 (germline): SGHTA, FQGTGA. This CDR3 spans 13 amino acids. The V gene lost 2 bases and the J gene lost 6 bases, with 8 bases spanning the gap. The CDR3 reads CASSLLESNEQFF. The CDR3 DNA reads TGTGCCAGCAGCTTACTGGAATCCAATGAGCAGTTCTTC.

The table lists this clone with a few counts. The rearrangement links TRBV11-2 to TRBJ2-7, with D maybe TRBD1 (6 bases). The CDR3 loop spans 16 amino acids. The V end was cut by 3 bases, the J end by 2 bases, with 17 bases between. CDR1 is SGHAT, CDR2 FQNNGV, per germline. This CDR3 is CASSLVRGRGPYEQYF. DNA of the CDR3: TGTGCCAGCAGCTTGGTTCGTGGCAGGGGACCCTACGAGCAGTACTTC.

The table lists this clone with a count of one. The CDR3 bases are TGTGCCAGCAGCTCGGGCCTAGTCGAAGGAGCTAACTATGGCTACACCTTC. Its protein is CASSSGLVEGANYGYTF. The genes are TRBV5-5 and TRBJ1-2; D remains ambiguous. Germline V gene lookup returns CDR1 SGHKS and CDR2 YYEKEE (reference sequence). The CDR3 has 17 amino acids. Between the trimmed V and J ends, which lost 3 bases and 0 bases, there was a span of 18 bases.

This clone has only a few counts. The chain links TRBV7-5 to TRBJ1-5; the table's D call, TRBD1, was not checked against the DNA. TRBV7-5 is deemed a pseudogene. The CDR3 runs to 15 residues. The CDR3 reads CARSLLIRDNQPQHF. As DNA, the CDR3 is TGTGCCAGAAGCTTATTAATCAGGGACAATCAGCCCCAGCATTTT.

The rearrangement joins TRBV4-1 to TRBJ2-3; 9 bases align to TRBD2. The J segment lost 1 base and the V segment lost 4 bases, leaving 3 bases of the junction unmatched. Germline values: CDR1 MGHRA, CDR2 YSYEKL. The CDR3 covers 15 residues. DNA of the CDR3: TGCGCCAGCAGCCCTAGCGGGATAGGCACAGATACGCAGTATTTT. This encodes CASSPSGIGTDTQYF.

In this sample, this clone turned up once. The chain carries TRBV4-2 and TRBJ2-2, with TRBD2 as a possible D gene (6 bases). V was shortened by 0 bases and J by 1 base, with 9 bases between the two germline ends. CDR3 length: 16 residues. The germline gives CDR1 LGHNA, CDR2 YNFKEQ. CDR3 region: CASSQETSRNTGELFF. Written as DNA, the CDR3 is TGTGCCAGCAGCCAAGAAACTAGCCGGAACACCGGGGAGCTGTTTTTT.

This rearrangement joins TRBV6-1 to TRBJ1-2; D not resolved. This CDR3 is 14 amino acids long. In germline, CDR1 is MNHNS, CDR2 SASEGT. Trimming pared 3 bases from V and 4 bases from J, leaving 12 bases between. The CDR3 nucleotides are TGTGCCAGCAGTGAGCGGGCAGGCGTCTATGGCTACACCTTC. Protein sequence: CASSERAGVYGYTF.